The 32 T cell receptor beta chains below come from one sample, sequenced in a study of blood T cell repertoires in COVID-19. Profiling relied on immunoSEQ multiplex PCR, and the TCRdb table lists in-frame clones only, not all of them. This table holds tens of thousands of clones, around 86% found once. Sequencing input: peripheral blood. The receptors were sampled from a man aged 65 to 79 with acute or convalescent COVID-19.

This chain links TRBV29-1 with TRBJ2-5, with a weak D call TRBD2 (7 bases). CDR1 and CDR2 (germline): SQVTM, ANQGSEA. There are 13 residues in the CDR3. The V end lost 7 bases, the J end lost 3 bases, and 15 bases lay between the germline ends. CDR3 sequence reads: CSAPGGGKETQYF. The CDR3 coding sequence is TGCAGCGCCCCGGGGGGCGGGAAAGAGACCCAGTACTTC.

The chain is built from TRBV13 and TRBJ2-1, with TRBD2 identical over 8 bases. Trimming at V came to 5 bases and at J to 4 bases, leaving 13 bases not matched to a gene. The CDR3 extends over 17 amino acids. Germline assignment: CDR1 PRHDT and CDR2 FYEKMQ (reference sequence). CDR3 sequence reads: CASSPAGAGGLYNEQFF. The CDR3 DNA reads TGTGCCAGCAGCCCCGCGGGTGCGGGGGGCTTATACAATGAGCAGTTCTTC.

This chain joins TRBV30 and TRBJ1-2; possible D gene TRBD1, 6 bases. V lost 5 bases and J lost 4, with 14 bases in between. The germline CDR1 and CDR2 sequences are GTSNPN and SVGIG (reference sequence). The CDR3 extends over 13 amino acids. CDR3 amino acids: CAWATGFGYGYTF. The CDR3 bases are TGTGCCTGGGCAACAGGGTTTGGCTATGGCTACACCTTC.

CDR3 in amino acids: CASSQERTGLSYEQYF. CDR3 DNA sequence: TGCGCCAGCAGCCAAGAGCGGACAGGACTTTCCTACGAGCAGTACTTC. The rearrangement joins TRBV4-1 to TRBJ2-7; 7 nucleotides line up with TRBD1. CDR1 and CDR2 (germline): MGHRA, YSYEKL. CDR3 length: 16 residues. V shed 0 bases and J 1 base; nucleotides not matched to a gene: 6.

The chain joins TRBV18 to TRBJ1-2; 8 nucleotides match TRBD1. The CDR3 has 16 amino acids. Trimming removed 2 bases from V and 4 bases from J; junction bases left unmatched: 9. The germline V gene encodes CDR1 KGHSH and CDR2 LQKENI. For the CDR3, the DNA is TGTGCCAGCTCACCATCGAGACAGGGGATGAGCTATGGCTACACCTTC. Its protein product is CASSPSRQGMSYGYTF.

A few counts support this clone. CDR3 sequence reads: CASSRGSTEAFF. For the CDR3, the DNA is TGTGCCAGCAGTCGGGGGAGCACTGAAGCTTTCTTT. The gene calls are TRBV12-3 or TRBV12-4 and TRBJ1-1; tentative D call: TRBD1 (5 bases). V was trimmed by 5 bases and J by 4 bases, leaving 8 bases between them. CDR3 length: 12 residues.

The chain employs TRBV13 and TRBJ2-7; 8 bases map to TRBD1. Germline V lookup: CDR1 PRHDT, CDR2 FYEKMQ (reference sequence). The length of the CDR3 is 13 residues. V trimming: 3 bases; J trimming: 3 bases; junction bases outside the gene matches: 1. DNA for the CDR3: TGTGCCAGCAGCTTGGGACAGGACTACGAGCAGTACGTC. It is translated as CASSLGQDYEQYV.

This clone was seen a few times. The V gene is TRBV27, the J gene TRBJ1-4; the D is unclear. This CDR3 has 15 amino acids. Germline values: CDR1 MNHEY, CDR2 SMNVEV (reference sequence). Trimming pared 4 bases from V and 0 bases from J, leaving 9 bases between. CDR3 loop: CASSYDTATNEKLFF. DNA for the CDR3: TGTGCCAGCAGTTACGACACCGCAACTAATGAAAAACTGTTTTTT. The whole variable domain, filled in from reference TRBV27 and TRBJ1-4, reads EAQVTQNPRYLITVTGKKLTVTCSQNMNHEYMSWYRQDPGLGLRQIYYSMNVEVTDKGDVPEGYKVSRKEKRNFPLILESPSPNQTSLYFCASSYDTATNEKLFFGSGTQLSVL.

This chain links TRBV9 with TRBJ2-2, with TRBD2 matching 9 bases. With V trimmed by 2 bases and J by 2 bases, 4 bases remained unmatched. This CDR3 has 16 amino acids. Germline V gene sequence: CDR1 SGDLS, CDR2 YYNGEE. This CDR3 is CASSVPSGANTGELFF. As DNA, the CDR3 is TGTGCCAGCAGCGTCCCTAGCGGGGCCAACACCGGGGAGCTGTTTTTT.

V usage is TRBV6-1 and J usage is TRBJ1-5; the D is unclear. The V gene lost 1 base and the J gene lost 2 bases, with 6 bases spanning the gap. The CDR3 is made up of 14 amino acids. Germline V gives CDR1 MNHNS, CDR2 SASEGT. In DNA, the CDR3 is TGTGCCAGCAGTGAAGTACGCGGCAATCAGCCCCAGCATTTT. It is translated as CASSEVRGNQPQHF.

This clone was observed a single time. The V call is TRBV7-9, the J call TRBJ1-1, with unresolved D. This CDR3 has 13 amino acids. Germline-derived CDR1 and CDR2 are SEHNR and FQNEAQ (reference sequence). Trimming shortened V by 1 base and J by 4 bases, and 7 bases separated the two germline ends. CDR3 DNA sequence: TGTGCCAGCAGCTTAGTAGCCGGCACTGAAGCTTTCTTT. The encoded protein is CASSLVAGTEAFF.

This rearrangement joins TRBV5-1 to TRBJ2-3, with 8 bases identical to TRBD2. CDR1 is SGHRS, CDR2 YFSETQ, per germline. The V segment lost 6 bases and the J segment 4 bases; nucleotides outside the gene matches: 7. CDR3 length: 14 residues. In DNA, the CDR3 is TGCGCCAGCATGGCGGGGGGCGGGCCAGATACGCAGTATTTT. It translates to CASMAGGGPDTQYF.

The chain links TRBV21-1 to TRBJ2-3; TRBD1 was called by the table and not checked on the DNA. TRBV21-1 is a pseudogene segment. This CDR3 is built from 14 residues. The CDR3 protein is CAIYSGNHTDTQYF. The DNA for the CDR3 is TGTGCCATTTATTCAGGGAACCACACAGATACGCAGTATTTT.

The chain has TRBV29-1 and TRBJ1-1; maybe TRBD1 (6 bases). Germline V gene sequence: CDR1 SQVTM, CDR2 ANQGSEA. The CDR3 has 13 residues. V was trimmed by 4 bases and J by 3 bases, leaving 12 bases between them. The CDR3 region is CSVGRGGDTEAFF. In DNA form, the CDR3 reads TGCAGCGTTGGAAGGGGGGGGGACACTGAAGCTTTCTTT.

The chain combines TRBV9 with TRBJ2-2; D is unclear. The germline V gene has CDR1 SGDLS and CDR2 YYNGEE. Trimming stripped 6 bases from V and 4 bases from J, with 10 bases between. This CDR3 has 13 residues. CDR3 protein: CASTYSSTGELFF. CDR3 nucleotides: TGTGCCAGCACTTACTCTAGCACCGGGGAGCTGTTTTTT.

This clone occurred once. The rearrangement links TRBV19 to TRBJ1-2, with TRBD1 matching 9 bases. The CDR3 covers 16 residues. Germline CDR1 reads LNHDA; CDR2 reads SQIVND (reference sequence). With V trimmed by 0 bases and J by 8 bases, 10 bases remained unmatched. Written as DNA, the CDR3 is TGTGCCAGTAGTATAGACCTCCCGGGACAGGGAGGAGGCTACACCTTC. It translates to CASSIDLPGQGGGYTF.

The rearrangement links TRBV7-2 to TRBJ1-4, with unresolved D. This CDR3 region has 15 residues. Trimming cost V 0 bases and J 5 bases, with 10 bases left between them. Germline V CDR1 and CDR2: SGHTA, FQGNSA. This chain's CDR3 is CASSLASSRNEKLFF. In nucleotides, the CDR3 is TGTGCCAGCAGCTTAGCTTCCTCCAGAAATGAAAAACTGTTTTTT.

This chain uses TRBV7-2 with TRBJ1-6; TRBD1 aligns across 8 bases. The trim removed 5 bases at V and 5 bases at J, leaving 11 bases unmatched. The CDR3 contains 17 residues. CDR1 SGHTA and CDR2 FQGNSA come from the germline V gene. CDR3 coding DNA: TGTGCCAGCAGCCAGAGACAGGGGTGGGCGAATAATTCACCCCTCCACTTT. Translated, it gives CASSQRQGWANNSPLHF.

A single count supports this clone. The chain combines TRBV3-1 (or the pseudogene TRBV3-2) with TRBJ2-5; TRBD2 matches at 9 bases. The V gene's germline CDR1 is LGHDT and CDR2 YNNKEL (reference sequence). V shed 1 base, J shed 5 bases, and the junction held 8 bases outside the gene matches. This CDR3 is 16 amino acids long. The CDR3, as DNA: TGTGCCAGCAGCCAAGGGATAGCGGGAGTAGGTGAGACCCAGTACTTC. It encodes CASSQGIAGVGETQYF.

The gene calls are TRBV5-1 and TRBJ1-4; no clear D gene. This CDR3 spans 13 amino acids. CDR1 SGHRS and CDR2 YFSETQ come from the germline V gene. The V and J ends lost 1 base and 4 bases respectively, with 5 bases between them. In nucleotides, the CDR3 is TGCGCCAGCAGCTTGCCAAATAATGAAAAACTGTTTTTT. Residues: CASSLPNNEKLFF.

The J gene is TRBJ2-1, the V gene TRBV6-2 or TRBV6-3; D might be TRBD2 (5 bases). The CDR3 covers 14 residues. Germline V gene lookup returns CDR1 MNHEY and CDR2 SVGEGT. V lost 5 bases, J lost 9 bases, and 17 bases lay in between. CDR3 nucleotide sequence: TGTGCCAGCAGTCATTCTAGCTTCAACGGTGAGCAGTTCTTC. Its translation is CASSHSSFNGEQFF.

The DNA of the CDR3 is TGTGCCAGCAGAGCTGACAGGGTTCGGAGTCAGCCCCAGCATTTT. Translation: CASRADRVRSQPQHF. The chain joins TRBV7-2 to TRBJ1-5, with 7 bases that match TRBD1. V shed 6 bases and J 6 bases; nucleotides not matched to a gene: 11. The length of the CDR3 is 15 residues. The germline V gene has CDR1 SGHTA and CDR2 FQGNSA.

V gene TRBV6-5 combines with J gene TRBJ1-3; D is possibly TRBD1 (6 bases). The germline V gene has CDR1 MNHEY and CDR2 SVGAGI. This CDR3 is 16 amino acids long. V lost 2 bases and J lost 4, with 15 bases in between. CDR3 sequence: CASSYEFGGLGNTIYF. Written as DNA, the CDR3 is TGTGCCAGCAGTTACGAGTTCGGGGGGCTGGGAAACACCATATATTTT.

The V and J genes are TRBV7-9 and TRBJ2-1, with D perhaps TRBD2 (6 bases). V dropped 2 bases and J dropped 8 bases, with 7 bases sitting between them. From germline, CDR1 is SEHNR and CDR2 FQNEAQ (reference sequence). The CDR3 contains 12 residues. The CDR3, as DNA: TGTGCCAGCAGCTTAACGGGGGATGAGCAGTTCTTC. Translated, it gives CASSLTGDEQFF. The entire variable domain, with the rest obtained from reference TRBV7-9 and TRBJ2-1, is as follows: DTGVSQNPRHKITKRGQNVTFRCDPISEHNRLYWYRQTLGQGPEFLTYFQNEAQLEKSRLLSDRFSAERPKGSFSTLEIQRTEQGDSAMYLCASSLTGDEQFFGPGTRLTVL.

V and J are TRBV5-1 and TRBJ2-7; 7 nucleotides align to TRBD2. Trimming cost V 0 bases and J 3 bases; bases outside gene matches: 3. The V gene's germline CDR1 is SGHRS and CDR2 YFSETQ. The CDR3 runs to 14 residues. The CDR3 DNA is TGCGCCAGCAGCTTGGGACAGCGGGACTACGAGCAGTACTTC. Translation: CASSLGQRDYEQYF.

The rearrangement joins TRBV4-1 to TRBJ1-4; a weak D match, TRBD1 (5 bases). Germline-derived CDR1 and CDR2 are MGHRA and YSYEKL. V shed 1 base and J shed 2 bases, with 8 bases lying between them. This CDR3 comprises 15 residues. The CDR3 loop is CASSQVQETNEKLFF. In DNA, the CDR3 is TGCGCCAGCAGCCAAGTACAGGAGACTAATGAAAAACTGTTTTTT.

The chain employs TRBV5-4 and TRBJ1-1; D perhaps matches TRBD1 (5 bases). V lost 4 bases, J lost 6 bases, and 16 bases lay in between. CDR3 size: 14 residues. Germline V CDR1 and CDR2: SGHNT, YYREEE (reference sequence). CDR3 nucleotides: TGTGCCAGCAGCGCTGTGGGGCGAACCCCTGAAGCTTTCTTT. Translation: CASSAVGRTPEAFF.

The chain is built from TRBV13 and TRBJ2-1; possibly TRBD2 for D (7 bases). Trimming removed 4 bases at V and 0 bases at J, with 22 bases between. Germline V gives CDR1 PRHDT, CDR2 FYEKMQ (reference sequence). There are 19 residues in the CDR3. The CDR3 nucleotides are TGTGCCAGCAGCTCAATTAGGCGGGGGCCCCTGAGCTCCTACAATGAGCAGTTCTTC. Encoded protein: CASSSIRRGPLSSYNEQFF. The variable domain in full, with the rest retrieved from reference TRBV13 and TRBJ2-1, is AAGVIQSPRHLIKEKRETATLKCYPIPRHDTVYWYQQGPGQDPQFLISFYEKMQSDKGSIPDRFSAQQFSDYHSELNMSSLELGDSALYFCASSSIRRGPLSSYNEQFFGPGTRLTVL.

CDR3 DNA sequence: TGTGCCAGCAGCCCGCCGACGGGACAGGGTTACGGTGGCTACACCTTC. This encodes CASSPPTGQGYGGYTF. The chain recombines TRBV5-4 with TRBJ1-2; 9 bases map to TRBD1. Germline CDR1 and CDR2: SGHNT and YYREEE (reference sequence). CDR3 size: 16 residues. With V trimmed by 4 bases and J by 7 bases, 14 bases remained unmatched. Supplemented by reference TRBV5-4 and TRBJ1-2, the full variable domain reads ETGVTQSPTHLIKTRGQQVTLRCSSQSGHNTVSWYQQALGQGPQFIFQYYREEENGRGNFPPRFSGLQFPNYSSELNVNALELDDSALYLCASSPPTGQGYGGYTFGSGTRLTVV.

The genes are TRBV12-3 or TRBV12-4 and TRBJ1-3; a weak D match, TRBD1 (6 bases). There are 13 residues in the CDR3. DNA for the CDR3: TGTGCTTCGGGGGGCCTCCCTGGAAACACCATATATTTT. It is translated as CASGGLPGNTIYF.

J is TRBJ2-1 and V is TRBV18; 9 nucleotides agree with TRBD2. The CDR3 runs 14 residues. The germline gives CDR1 KGHSH, CDR2 LQKENI. The V gene end was trimmed by 6 bases and the J gene end by 9 bases; junction bases not matched to a gene: 9. CDR3 in DNA: TGTGCCAGCTCCCCTCCTAGCGGGATGCTTGAGCAGTTCTTC. This gives the protein CASSPPSGMLEQFF.

The rearrangement links TRBV7-2 to TRBJ1-6; TRBD1 aligns across 9 bases. The CDR3 is 14 residues long. Germline loops: CDR1 SGHTA, CDR2 FQGNSA. V gave up 4 bases and J gave up 9 bases; unmatched junction bases: 4. The CDR3 spells CASSSGQGGSPLHF. The CDR3 DNA is TGTGCCAGCAGCTCGGGACAGGGAGGTTCACCCCTCCACTTT.